This TCR beta chain stems from a study of cytomegalovirus exposure and HLA in healthy donors. In its sample, this clone was seen a few times. The CDR3 totals 14 residues. The germline CDR1 and CDR2 sequences are MNHEY and SVGAGI. With 2 bases removed from V and 4 bases from J, the gap between germline ends came to 8 bases. Primers: 60 Vbeta forward and 13 Jbeta reverse. This table comes from immunoSEQ multiplex PCR, and its TCRdb copy is limited to in-frame clones, with some not included. The data show roughly 100,000 clones, 10% seen once. V is TRBV6-5 and J is TRBJ2-2, with D uncertain. Sample: PBMCs. The clonotype was recovered from a man aged 35-49 years in good health and CMV-seropositive. This chain's CDR3 is CASSYRPLTGELFF. For the CDR3, the DNA is TGTGCCAGCAGTTACCGCCCACTCACCGGGGAGCTGTTTTTT.